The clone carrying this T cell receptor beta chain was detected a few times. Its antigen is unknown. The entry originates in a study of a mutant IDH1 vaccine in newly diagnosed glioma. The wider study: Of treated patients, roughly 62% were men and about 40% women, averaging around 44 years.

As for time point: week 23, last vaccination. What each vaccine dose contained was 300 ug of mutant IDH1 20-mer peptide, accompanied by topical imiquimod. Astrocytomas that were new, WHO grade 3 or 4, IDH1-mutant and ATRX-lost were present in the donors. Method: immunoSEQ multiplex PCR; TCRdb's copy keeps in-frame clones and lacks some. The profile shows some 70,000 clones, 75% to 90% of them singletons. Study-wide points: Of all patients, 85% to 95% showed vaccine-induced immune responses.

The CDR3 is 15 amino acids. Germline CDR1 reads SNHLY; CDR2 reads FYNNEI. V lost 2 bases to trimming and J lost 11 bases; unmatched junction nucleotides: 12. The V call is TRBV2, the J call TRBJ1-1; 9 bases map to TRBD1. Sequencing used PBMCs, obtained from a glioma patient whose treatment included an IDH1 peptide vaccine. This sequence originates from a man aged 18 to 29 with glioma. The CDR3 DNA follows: TGTGCCAGCAGTGAAACTAGGACAGGGGCTCAGAGGGCTTTCTTT. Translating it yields CASSETRTGAQRAFF. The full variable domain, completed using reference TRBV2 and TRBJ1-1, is EPEVTQTPSHQVTQMGQEVILRCVPISNHLYFYWYRQILGQKVEFLVSFYNNEISEKSEIFDDQFSVERPDGSNFTLKIRSTKLEDSAMYFCASSETRTGAQRAFFGQGTRLTVV.